Included here is one TCR beta chain sequence, with context. This entry is derived from a study of shared clonotypes between healthy human individuals. The protocol was immunoSEQ multiplex PCR, while the TCRdb copy is restricted to in-frame clones and leaves out a portion. The sample lists about 2,200,000 clones; 93% were seen once. The V gene end was trimmed by 2 bases and the J gene end by 1 base; junction bases not matched to a gene: 10. Germline V gene data show CDR1 as SGHTA and CDR2 as FQGTGA. There are 18 residues in the CDR3. The naive CD8 fraction comprised CD45RO-negative cells positively selected for CCR7 and excluded terminally differentiated effector memory CD45RA+ cells.

V gene TRBV7-3 combines with J gene TRBJ2-3; 9 bases agree with TRBD2. Specimen: naive CD8+ T cells from PBMCs. This receptor was identified in a man younger than 35 in good health. Some clones in this sample may be carry-over from other donors' samples. In DNA, the CDR3 is TGTGCCAGCAGCTTAGGGCGGGAGGGCCGGTGGGGCACAGATACGCAGTATTTT. Its translation: CASSLGREGRWGTDTQYF.